These 27 T cell receptor beta chains originate from one sample sequenced in a study of cytomegalovirus exposure and HLA in healthy donors. Primers included in the PCR were 60 Vbeta and 13 Jbeta primers. Generated by immunoSEQ multiplex PCR, the TCRdb table keeps only in-frame clones and is missing some. The sample has about 180,000 clones; 65% to 85% are singletons. The sample comprised PBMCs. The receptor source for this set is a man in his sixties in good health and CMV-seronegative.

This chain connects TRBV6-1 to TRBJ1-1, with a possible D match to TRBD1 (5 bases). V was clipped by 5 bases and J by 4 bases, with 14 bases between them. Germline V gene data show CDR1 as MNHNS and CDR2 as SASEGT. The CDR3 extends over 14 amino acids. The CDR3 DNA reads TGTGCCAGCAGTAGGACCCGGGGGGTCACTGAAGCTTTCTTT. It is translated as CASSRTRGVTEAFF.

The chain couples TRBV2 to TRBJ2-7, with 9 bases matching TRBD1. Losses at the gene ends were 5 bases for V and 2 bases for J; bases not matched to a gene: 7. This CDR3 has 15 amino acids. Germline CDR1 SNHLY, CDR2 FYNNEI. CDR3 DNA sequence: TGTGCCAGCAGTCCCCTGACAGGGGGGACCTACGAGCAGTACTTC. Translated, it gives CASSPLTGGTYEQYF.

The rearrangement joins TRBV14 to TRBJ1-4, with a tentative D call TRBD1 (6 bases). Trimming shortened V by 4 bases and J by 11 bases, and 11 bases separated the two germline ends. The CDR3 is made up of 12 amino acids. Germline values: CDR1 SGHDN, CDR2 FVKESK. The CDR3 coding sequence is TGTGCCAGCAGCCTTCAGGGGCGCAAACTGTTTTTT. Residues: CASSLQGRKLFF.

This chain connects TRBV7-9 to TRBJ1-1, with D unresolved. This CDR3 comprises 16 residues. V lost 4 bases, J lost 4 bases, and 19 bases lay in between. Germline V gene lookup returns CDR1 SEHNR and CDR2 FQNEAQ (reference sequence). The CDR3 spells CASSSRVPGIATEAFF. The CDR3 bases are TGTGCCAGCAGCTCCCGCGTGCCAGGAATCGCCACTGAAGCTTTCTTT.

The V gene is TRBV2, the J gene TRBJ1-1; 11 nucleotides agree with TRBD1. The CDR3 is made up of 17 amino acids. V was clipped by 6 bases and J by 3 bases; unmatched bases: 12. The germline gives CDR1 SNHLY, CDR2 FYNNEI. In DNA form, the CDR3 reads TGTGCCAGCAGCGCCCCGGACAGGGGGCGAGCGGACACTGAAGCTTTCTTT. Its protein is CASSAPDRGRADTEAFF.

This clone turned up a few times. V usage is TRBV19 and J usage is TRBJ1-2, with TRBD1 matching over 12 bases. CDR3 size: 17 residues. With 4 bases clipped from V and 7 bases from J, the junction kept 13 bases outside the gene matches. Germline V lookup: CDR1 LNHDA, CDR2 SQIVND (reference sequence). CDR3 region: CASSTSRDRGRLFGYTF. CDR3 DNA: TGTGCCAGTAGTACGTCCCGGGACAGGGGGCGTCTGTTTGGCTACACCTTC.

The chain joins TRBV28 to TRBJ2-5; the match to TRBD2 covers 9 bases. The CDR3 runs to 16 residues. V lost 7 bases and J lost 5; bases outside the gene matches: 14. CDR1 MDHEN and CDR2 SYDVKM come from the germline V gene. The DNA for the CDR3 is TGTGCCAGCAACCTAGGGGGACTAGCCGGGCGCGAGACCCAGTACTTC. Protein: CASNLGGLAGRETQYF.

V usage is TRBV10-3 and J usage is TRBJ2-1; TRBD1 might be the D (5 bases). Between the trimmed V and J ends, which lost 4 bases and 5 bases, there was a span of 9 bases. The CDR3 spans 13 residues. CDR1 and CDR2 (germline): ENHRY, SYGVKD. The CDR3 spells CAISGDRDNEQFF. CDR3 DNA: TGTGCCATCAGTGGAGACAGAGACAATGAGCAGTTCTTC.

This clone appeared once. In DNA, the CDR3 is TGTGCCAGCAAGACTGGGGCCACCTACGAGCAGTACTTC. Translation: CASKTGATYEQYF. The V call is TRBV6-5, the J call TRBJ2-7, with D maybe TRBD1 (5 bases). CDR1 MNHEY and CDR2 SVGAGI come from the germline V gene. There are 13 residues in the CDR3. The V gene lost 7 bases and the J gene lost 2 bases, with 12 bases spanning the gap.

The chain links TRBV7-9 to TRBJ2-1; 12 bases are shared with TRBD2. Germline assignment: CDR1 SEHNR and CDR2 FQNEAQ (reference sequence). CDR3 length: 14 residues. V lost 8 bases to trimming and J lost 13 bases; unmatched junction nucleotides: 12. DNA for the CDR3: TGTGCCAGCGCCGGGGGGACTAGCGGGTGGAACCAGTTCTTC. This codes for CASAGGTSGWNQFF.

This clone came up once. The chain employs TRBV15 and TRBJ2-7, with 14 bases that match TRBD2. The J segment lost 6 bases and the V segment lost 0 bases, leaving 10 bases of the junction unmatched. The CDR3 is 18 residues long. Germline-derived CDR1 and CDR2 are LNHNV and YYDKDF (reference sequence). CDR3: CATSRDPPGLAGGSEQYF. The DNA of the CDR3 is TGTGCCACCAGCAGAGATCCTCCAGGACTAGCGGGAGGAAGCGAGCAGTACTTC.

This chain links TRBV29-1 with TRBJ1-2, with TRBD1 identical over 9 bases. CDR3 length equals 12 residues. From germline, CDR1 is SQVTM and CDR2 ANQGSEA. Trimming removed 4 bases from V and 4 bases from J; junction bases left unmatched: 1. Here the CDR3 reads CSVADRGYGYTF. CDR3 DNA: TGCAGCGTTGCGGACAGGGGCTATGGCTACACCTTC.

This chain joins TRBV7-2 and TRBJ1-1, with D possibly being TRBD1 (6 bases). Germline V CDR1 and CDR2: SGHTA, FQGNSA. The germline V and J ends were trimmed by 3 bases and 3 bases, with 11 bases remaining between them. The CDR3 consists of 14 residues. This CDR3 is CASSFAGADTEAFF. The CDR3 nucleotides read TGTGCCAGCAGCTTTGCAGGGGCGGACACTGAAGCTTTCTTT.

This sequence joins TRBV6-5 and TRBJ1-3; 8 nucleotides align to TRBD1. J gave up 1 base and V 6 bases, and 5 bases lay outside the gene matches. The CDR3 is made up of 15 amino acids. Germline CDR1 MNHEY, CDR2 SVGAGI. For the CDR3, the DNA is TGTGCCAGCAGGGACAGGGAGGCGTCTGGAAACACCATATATTTT. It yields the protein CASRDREASGNTIYF.

CDR3 loop: CASSLRFLYEQYF. In nucleotides, the CDR3 is TGTGCCAGCAGCTTGAGATTCCTCTACGAGCAGTACTTC. This sequence joins TRBV11-2 and TRBJ2-7; D is undetermined. Per germline, CDR1 SGHAT and CDR2 FQNNGV. There are 13 residues in the CDR3. The V and J ends lost 3 bases and 3 bases respectively, with 9 bases between them.

CDR3 nucleotides: TGTGCCAGCAGCCTGACAGGGTTTAGCAATAGCTACAATGAGCAGTTCTTC. This gives the protein CASSLTGFSNSYNEQFF. The V call is TRBV27, the J call TRBJ2-1, with 7 positions matching TRBD1. V dropped 6 bases and J dropped 3; count of bases not matched to a gene: 14. The CDR3 length is 17 residues. CDR1 and CDR2 from the germline V gene are MNHEY and SMNVEV (reference sequence).

The chain links TRBV2 to TRBJ2-2; 7 bases align to TRBD1. CDR3 length equals 17 residues. Germline-derived CDR1 and CDR2 are SNHLY and FYNNEI. J gave up 3 bases and V 9 bases, and 16 bases lay outside the gene matches. CDR3 in amino acids: CAREPGTALRDTGELFF. Here the CDR3 DNA reads TGTGCCAGAGAACCCGGGACAGCTCTGAGGGACACCGGGGAGCTGTTTTTT.

The chain is built from TRBV25-1 and TRBJ2-7; TRBD1 is a possible D gene (6 bases). Germline V gives CDR1 MGHDK, CDR2 SYGVNS. The CDR3 length is 13 residues. V gave up 4 bases and J gave up 2 bases, with 9 bases separating them. As DNA, the CDR3 is TGTGCCAGCAGTGGGGCAGGGGCCTACGAGCAGTACTTC. It translates to CASSGAGAYEQYF.

The rearrangement links TRBV7-9 to TRBJ1-4; 10 positions agree with TRBD1. V lost 0 bases, J lost 7 bases, and 5 bases stayed unmatched. Germline values: CDR1 SEHNR, CDR2 FQNEAQ (reference sequence). This CDR3 spans 16 amino acids. The CDR3 sequence: CASSLAPTGGGEKLFF. As DNA, the CDR3 is TGTGCCAGCAGCTTAGCCCCGACAGGGGGCGGTGAAAAACTGTTTTTT.

In this sample, this clone turned up a few times. V usage is TRBV30 and J usage is TRBJ1-6; possibly TRBD1 for D (6 bases). CDR3 length: 13 amino acids. The V gene lost 4 bases and the J gene lost 8 bases, with 12 bases spanning the gap. Looked up from germline, CDR1 is GTSNPN and CDR2 is SVGIG (reference sequence). The CDR3 region is CAWTPRGDSPLHF. CDR3 coding DNA: TGTGCCTGGACACCCAGGGGCGATTCACCCCTCCACTTT.

The V call is TRBV6-1, the J call TRBJ2-1; D uncertain. CDR1 MNHNS and CDR2 SASEGT come from the germline V gene. The CDR3 contains 13 residues. The V and J ends lost 6 bases and 6 bases respectively, with 12 bases between them. CDR3 loop: CASSPVRVNEQFF. CDR3 coding DNA: TGTGCCAGCAGCCCGGTCCGGGTCAATGAGCAGTTCTTC.

The chain uses TRBV27 and TRBJ2-5; a possible D gene is TRBD2 (6 bases). Germline V CDR1 and CDR2: MNHEY, SMNVEV (reference sequence). V gave up 2 bases and J gave up 2 bases, with 9 bases separating them. The CDR3 runs to 14 residues. CDR3 sequence reads: CASSLGGSQETQYF. CDR3 sequence (DNA): TGTGCCAGCAGTTTAGGGGGGAGTCAAGAGACCCAGTACTTC.

This sequence joins TRBV7-8 and TRBJ2-7; D perhaps matches TRBD1 (7 bases). From germline, CDR1 is SGHVS and CDR2 FQNEAQ. The CDR3 extends over 13 amino acids. V was clipped by 5 bases and J by 4 bases, with 12 bases between them. Here the CDR3 reads CASSQTGRYEQYF. The CDR3 bases are TGTGCCAGCAGCCAGACAGGGAGGTACGAGCAGTACTTC.

This clone was seen a handful of times. This chain joins TRBV29-1 and TRBJ1-1, with 7 bases lining up with TRBD1. The CDR3 consists of 13 residues. The germline V gene encodes CDR1 SQVTM and CDR2 ANQGSEA. Trimming at V came to 7 bases and at J to 4 bases, leaving 9 bases not matched to a gene. The CDR3 region is CSGDRARSTEAFF. The CDR3 coding sequence is TGCAGCGGAGACAGGGCCCGAAGCACTGAAGCTTTCTTT.

The chain employs TRBV2 and TRBJ2-1; 11 bases align to TRBD1. The CDR3 consists of 15 residues. The V and J ends lost 4 bases and 9 bases, in that order; junction bases with no gene match: 8. Germline assignment: CDR1 SNHLY and CDR2 FYNNEI. The CDR3: CASSGPGQGAGEQFF. The CDR3 DNA reads TGTGCCAGCAGTGGCCCAGGACAGGGGGCAGGTGAGCAGTTCTTC.

This clone is a singleton in its sample. The V call is TRBV7-2, the J call TRBJ2-7; 9 bases are shared with TRBD2. Losses at the gene ends were 5 bases for V and 6 bases for J; bases not matched to a gene: 8. The length of the CDR3 is 14 residues. Germline V lookup: CDR1 SGHTA, CDR2 FQGNSA. This CDR3 reads CASSLSGGVGEQYF. In DNA, the CDR3 is TGTGCCAGCAGCCTTAGCGGGGGAGTGGGCGAGCAGTACTTC.

This chain links TRBV6-5 with TRBJ2-5; 10 positions agree with TRBD1. This CDR3 comprises 15 residues. V was clipped by 6 bases and J by 2 bases; unmatched bases: 6. Germline loops: CDR1 MNHEY, CDR2 SVGAGI. The DNA of the CDR3 is TGTGCCAGCAGCCGGACAGGGGGTATTCAAGAGACCCAGTACTTC. This sequence encodes CASSRTGGIQETQYF.